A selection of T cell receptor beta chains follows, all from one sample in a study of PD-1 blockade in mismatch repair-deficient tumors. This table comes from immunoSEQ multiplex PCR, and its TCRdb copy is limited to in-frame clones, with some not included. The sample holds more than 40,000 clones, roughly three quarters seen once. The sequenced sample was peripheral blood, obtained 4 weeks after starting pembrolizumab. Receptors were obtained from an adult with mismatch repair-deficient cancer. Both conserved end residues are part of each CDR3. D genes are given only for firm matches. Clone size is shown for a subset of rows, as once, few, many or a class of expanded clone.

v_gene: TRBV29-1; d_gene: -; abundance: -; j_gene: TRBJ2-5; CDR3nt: TGCAGCGTTGAAAATATAGAGACCCAGTACTTC; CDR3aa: CSVENIETQYF
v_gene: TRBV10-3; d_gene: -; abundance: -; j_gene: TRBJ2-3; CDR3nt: TGTGCCATCAGTTCCACAGATACGCAGTATTTT; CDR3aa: CAISSTDTQYF
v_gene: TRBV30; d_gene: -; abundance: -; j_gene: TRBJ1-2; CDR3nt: TGTGCCTGGAGTGGACTTACTATAGCTAACTATGGCTACACCTTC; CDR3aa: CAWSGLTIANYGYTF
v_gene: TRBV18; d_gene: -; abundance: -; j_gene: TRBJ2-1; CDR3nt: TGTGCCAGCTCACCGACCGGGACACCGTTCAATGAGCAGTTCTTC; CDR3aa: CASSPTGTPFNEQFF
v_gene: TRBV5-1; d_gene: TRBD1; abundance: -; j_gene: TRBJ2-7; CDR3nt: TGCGCCAGCTCCGCCGGGACAGGGGGGGGTGAGCAGTACTTC; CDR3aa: CASSAGTGGGEQYF
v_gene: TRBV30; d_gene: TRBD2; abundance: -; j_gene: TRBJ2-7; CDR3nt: TGTGCCTGGAGTGGAAGGACTAGCAGACTCTACGAGCAGTACTTC; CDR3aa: CAWSGRTSRLYEQYF
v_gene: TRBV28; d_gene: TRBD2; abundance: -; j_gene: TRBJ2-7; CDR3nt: TGTGCCAGCAGACGAGGGGTAGCGGGAAACTCCTACGAGCAGTACTTC; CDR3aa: CASRRGVAGNSYEQYF
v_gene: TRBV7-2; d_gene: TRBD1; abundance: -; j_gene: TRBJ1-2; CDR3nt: TGTGCCAGCAGCTTTTGGGGGGGAGGGACAGATGGCTACACCTTC; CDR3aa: CASSFWGGGTDGYTF
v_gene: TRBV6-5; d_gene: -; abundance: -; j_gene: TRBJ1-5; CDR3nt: TGTGCCAGCAGACGGGACGGCAATCAGCCCCAGCATTTT; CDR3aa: CASRRDGNQPQHF
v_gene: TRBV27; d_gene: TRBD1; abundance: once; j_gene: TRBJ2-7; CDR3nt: TGTGCCAGCAGGTCCGGGACAGGGAGCTCCTACGAGCAGTACTTC; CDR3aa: CASRSGTGSSYEQYF
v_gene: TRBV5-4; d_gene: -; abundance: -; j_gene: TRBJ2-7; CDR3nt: TGTGCCAGCAGCTTGGATTTGGACGAGCAGTACTTC; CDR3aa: CASSLDLDEQYF
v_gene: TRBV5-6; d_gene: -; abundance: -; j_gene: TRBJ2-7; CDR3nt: TGTGCCAGCAGCCCCGGAGCGCACCGGGAGCAGTACTTC; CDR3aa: CASSPGAHREQYF
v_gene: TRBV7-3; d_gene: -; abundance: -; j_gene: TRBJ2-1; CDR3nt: TGTGCCAGCAGCACCCGAAAAGGTAGCGCCTACAATGAGCAGTTCTTC; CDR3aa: CASSTRKGSAYNEQFF
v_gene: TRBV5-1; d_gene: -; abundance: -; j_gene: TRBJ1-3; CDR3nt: TGCGCCAGCAGCTCCACGGGGACTGGAAACACCATATATTTT; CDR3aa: CASSSTGTGNTIYF
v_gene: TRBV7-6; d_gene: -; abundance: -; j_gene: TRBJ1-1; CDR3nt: TGTGCCAGCAGCTCGGGAGTTGGGACTGAAGCTTTCTTT; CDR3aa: CASSSGVGTEAFF
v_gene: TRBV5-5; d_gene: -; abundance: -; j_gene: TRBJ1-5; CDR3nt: TGTGCCAGCAGCCCGGACAGCCAGGGTCAGCCCCAGCATTTT; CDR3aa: CASSPDSQGQPQHF
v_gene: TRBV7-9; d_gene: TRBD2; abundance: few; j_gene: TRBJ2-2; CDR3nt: TGTGCCAGCAGGCGGGGGACCGGGGAGCTGTTTTTT; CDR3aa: CASRRGTGELFF
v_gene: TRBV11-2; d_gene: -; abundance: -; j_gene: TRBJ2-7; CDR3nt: TGTGCCACCCTGGGAAGTGGGAGTCTGAACGAGCAGTACTTC; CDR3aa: CATLGSGSLNEQYF
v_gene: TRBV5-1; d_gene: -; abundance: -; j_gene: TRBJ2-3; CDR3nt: TGCGCCAGCAGCTTGGGAACTCTCACAGATACGCAGTATTTT; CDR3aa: CASSLGTLTDTQYF
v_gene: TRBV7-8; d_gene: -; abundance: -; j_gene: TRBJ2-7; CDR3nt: TGTGCCAGCAGCTCCCCCCCGCCCTACGAGCAGTACTTC; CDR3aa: CASSSPPPYEQYF
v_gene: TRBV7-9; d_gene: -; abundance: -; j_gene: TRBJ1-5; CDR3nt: TGTGCCAGCAGCTCCGGGGCAAGCAATCAGCCCCAGCATTTT; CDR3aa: CASSSGASNQPQHF
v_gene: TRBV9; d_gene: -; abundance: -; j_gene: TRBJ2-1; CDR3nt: TGTGCCAGCAGCGTGAGGGGAACTAGAACCTACAATGAGCAGTTCTTC; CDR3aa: CASSVRGTRTYNEQFF
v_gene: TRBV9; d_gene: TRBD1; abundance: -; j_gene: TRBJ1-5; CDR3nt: TGTGCCAGCAGCGTAGACGACAGGGGCCTTTCGGGCAATCAGCCCCAGCATTTT; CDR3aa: CASSVDDRGLSGNQPQHF
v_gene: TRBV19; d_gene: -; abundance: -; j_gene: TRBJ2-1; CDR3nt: TGTGCCAGTAGTATAGAAAAGGGACCCACCGGGGTTGAGCAGTTCTTC; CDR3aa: CASSIEKGPTGVEQFF
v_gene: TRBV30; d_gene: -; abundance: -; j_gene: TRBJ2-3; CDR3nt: TGTGCGCATGGGACCACAGATACGCAGTATTTT; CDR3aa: CAHGTTDTQYF
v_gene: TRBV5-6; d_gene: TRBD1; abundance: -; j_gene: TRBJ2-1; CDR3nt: TGTGCCAGCAGCTTGACAGGGGCCACCCTCAATGAGCAGTTCTTC; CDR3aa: CASSLTGATLNEQFF
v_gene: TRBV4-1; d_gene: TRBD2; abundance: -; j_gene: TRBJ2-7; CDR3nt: TGCGCCAGCAGCCAAGTAAGCTTTACTAGCGGAAACTACGAGCAGTACTTC; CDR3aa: CASSQVSFTSGNYEQYF
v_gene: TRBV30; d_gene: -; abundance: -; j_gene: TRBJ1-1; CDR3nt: TGTGCCTGGAGTGTAGCTAGGAACACTGAAGCTTTCTTT; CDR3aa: CAWSVARNTEAFF
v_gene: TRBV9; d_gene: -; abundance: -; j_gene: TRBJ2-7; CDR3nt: TGTGCCAGCAGCGTAGCGGACTCAAAAACCTACGAGCAGTACTTC; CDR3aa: CASSVADSKTYEQYF
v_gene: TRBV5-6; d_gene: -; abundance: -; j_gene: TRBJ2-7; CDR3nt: TGTGCCAGCACCTTCGGGGACTCGAGCTCCTACGAGCAGTACTTC; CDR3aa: CASTFGDSSSYEQYF
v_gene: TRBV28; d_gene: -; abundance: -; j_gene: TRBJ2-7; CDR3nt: TGTGCCAGCAGTCCTTATAGGTACGAGCAGTACTTC; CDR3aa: CASSPYRYEQYF
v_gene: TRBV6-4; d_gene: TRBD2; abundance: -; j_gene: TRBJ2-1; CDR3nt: TGTGCCAGCAGTCCCGGACTAGCGGGGGGCAATGAGCAGTTCTTC; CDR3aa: CASSPGLAGGNEQFF
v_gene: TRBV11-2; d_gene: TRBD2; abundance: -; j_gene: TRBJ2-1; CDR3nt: TGTGCCAGCAGCTTAGGTGGGTGGGGGGGGAATGAGCAGTTCTTC; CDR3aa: CASSLGGWGGNEQFF
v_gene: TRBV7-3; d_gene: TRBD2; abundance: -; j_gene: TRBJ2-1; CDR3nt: TGTGCCAGCAGCATGGGACTAGCGGGAGGAATTGAGCAGTTCTTC; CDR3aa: CASSMGLAGGIEQFF
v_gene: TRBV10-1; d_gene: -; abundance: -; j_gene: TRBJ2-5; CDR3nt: TGCGCCAGCAGGATCGTAGTCTTATCAGGGGAGGGGTTCCAAGAGACCCAGTACTTC; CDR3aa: CASRIVVLSGEGFQETQYF
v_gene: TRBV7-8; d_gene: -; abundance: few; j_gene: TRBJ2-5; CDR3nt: TGTGCCAGCAGCTGGGCTCGGGGAAAGGAGACCCAGTACTTC; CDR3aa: CASSWARGKETQYF
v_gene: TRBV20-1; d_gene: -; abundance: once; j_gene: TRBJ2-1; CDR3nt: TGCAGTGCAAATCAGGTAAATGAGCAGTTCTTC; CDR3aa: CSANQVNEQFF
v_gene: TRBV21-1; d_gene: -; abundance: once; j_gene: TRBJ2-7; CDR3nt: TGTGCCAGCACCCCTAGAGAGGGATCAGACTACGAGCAGTACTTC; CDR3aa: CASTPREGSDYEQYF
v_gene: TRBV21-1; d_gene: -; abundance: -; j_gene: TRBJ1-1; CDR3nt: TGTGCCAGCAGGATCGCCTTCGGCCCGAAATTGATTGAAGCTTTCTTT; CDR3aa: CASRIAFGPKLIEAFF
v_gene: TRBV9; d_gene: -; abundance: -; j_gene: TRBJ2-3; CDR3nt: TGTGCCAGCAGCGGACCGTGGGGCAGAGCTAGCACAGATACGCAGTATTTT; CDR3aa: CASSGPWGRASTDTQYF
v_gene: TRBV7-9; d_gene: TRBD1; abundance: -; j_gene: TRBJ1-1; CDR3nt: TGTGCCAGCAGCTCGCCCGGGACAGGGATTACTGAAGCTTTCTTT; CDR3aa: CASSSPGTGITEAFF
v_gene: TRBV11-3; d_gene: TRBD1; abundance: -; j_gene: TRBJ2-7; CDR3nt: TGTGCCAGCAGCCCGGGACAGGGGTCTACCGAGCAGTACTTC; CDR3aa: CASSPGQGSTEQYF
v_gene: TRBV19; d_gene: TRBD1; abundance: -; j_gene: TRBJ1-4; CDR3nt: TGTGCCAGTACTCTCCCCGGACAGGGTTCTGAAAAACTGTTTTTT; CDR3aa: CASTLPGQGSEKLFF
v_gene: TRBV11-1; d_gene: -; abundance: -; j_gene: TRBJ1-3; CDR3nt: TGTGCCAGCAGCCGGGACACCTTTATCTCTGGAAACACCATATATTTT; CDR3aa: CASSRDTFISGNTIYF